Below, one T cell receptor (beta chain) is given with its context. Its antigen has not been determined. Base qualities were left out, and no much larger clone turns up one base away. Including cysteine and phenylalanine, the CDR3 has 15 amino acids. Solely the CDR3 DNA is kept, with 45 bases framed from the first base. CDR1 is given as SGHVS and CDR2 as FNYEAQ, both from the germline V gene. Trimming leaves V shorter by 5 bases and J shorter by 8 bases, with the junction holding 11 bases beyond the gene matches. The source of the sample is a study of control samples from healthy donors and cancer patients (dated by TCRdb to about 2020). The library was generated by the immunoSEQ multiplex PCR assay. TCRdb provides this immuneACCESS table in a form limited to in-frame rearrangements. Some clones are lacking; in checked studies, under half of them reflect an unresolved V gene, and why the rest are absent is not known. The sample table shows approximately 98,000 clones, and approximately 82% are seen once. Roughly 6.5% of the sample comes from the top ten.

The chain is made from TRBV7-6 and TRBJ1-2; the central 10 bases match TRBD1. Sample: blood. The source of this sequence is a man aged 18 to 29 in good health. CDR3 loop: CASSAIPTGGGGYTF. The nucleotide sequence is TGTGCCAGCAGCGCAATTCCGACAGGGGGCGGGGGCTACACCTTC.